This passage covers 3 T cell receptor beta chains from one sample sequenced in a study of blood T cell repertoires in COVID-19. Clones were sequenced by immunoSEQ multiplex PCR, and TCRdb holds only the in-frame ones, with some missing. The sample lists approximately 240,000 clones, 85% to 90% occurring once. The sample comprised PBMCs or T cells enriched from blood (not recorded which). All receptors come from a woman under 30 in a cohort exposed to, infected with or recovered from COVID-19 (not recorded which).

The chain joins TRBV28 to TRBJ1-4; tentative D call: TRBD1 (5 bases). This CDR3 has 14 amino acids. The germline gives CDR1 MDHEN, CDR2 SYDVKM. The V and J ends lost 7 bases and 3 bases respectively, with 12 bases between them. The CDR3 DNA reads TGTGCCAGCAACCCGGGGGGGGCTAATGAAAAACTGTTTTTT. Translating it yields CASNPGGANEKLFF.

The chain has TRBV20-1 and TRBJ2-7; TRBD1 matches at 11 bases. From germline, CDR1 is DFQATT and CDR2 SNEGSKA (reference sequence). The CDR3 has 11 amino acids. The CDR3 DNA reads TGCGCCGGGACAGGGGGTTACGAGCAGTACTTC. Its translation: CAGTGGYEQYF.

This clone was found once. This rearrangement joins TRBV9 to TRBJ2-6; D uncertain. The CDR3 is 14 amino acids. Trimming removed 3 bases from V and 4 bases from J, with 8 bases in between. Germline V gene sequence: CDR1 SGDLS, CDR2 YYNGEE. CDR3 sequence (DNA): TGTGCCAGCAGCGCAGATTTAGGGGCCAACGTCCTGACTTTC. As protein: CASSADLGANVLTF.